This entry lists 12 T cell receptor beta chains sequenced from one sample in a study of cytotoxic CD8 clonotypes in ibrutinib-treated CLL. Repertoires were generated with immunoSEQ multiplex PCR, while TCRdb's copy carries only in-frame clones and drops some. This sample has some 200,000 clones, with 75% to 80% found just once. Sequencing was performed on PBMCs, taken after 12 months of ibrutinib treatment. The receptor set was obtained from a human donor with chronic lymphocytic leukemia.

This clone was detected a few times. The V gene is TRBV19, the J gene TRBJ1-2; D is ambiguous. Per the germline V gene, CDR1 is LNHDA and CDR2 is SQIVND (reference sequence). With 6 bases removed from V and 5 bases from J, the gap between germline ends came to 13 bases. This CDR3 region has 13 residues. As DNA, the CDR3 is TGTGCCAGTAGACCTCCGGCCGAATATGGCTACACCTTC. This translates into CASRPPAEYGYTF.

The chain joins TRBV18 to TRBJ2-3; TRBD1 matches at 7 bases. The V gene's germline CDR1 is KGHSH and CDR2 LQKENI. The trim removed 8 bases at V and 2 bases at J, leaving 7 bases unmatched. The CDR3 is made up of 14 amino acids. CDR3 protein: CASQQQGPTDTQYF. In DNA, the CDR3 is TGTGCCAGCCAACAACAGGGGCCCACAGATACGCAGTATTTT.

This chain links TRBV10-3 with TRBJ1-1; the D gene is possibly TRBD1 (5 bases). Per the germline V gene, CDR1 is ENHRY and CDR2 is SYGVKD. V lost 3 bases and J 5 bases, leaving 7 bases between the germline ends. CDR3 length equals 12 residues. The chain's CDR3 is CAISDKGTEAFF. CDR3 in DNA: TGTGCCATCAGTGATAAGGGGACTGAAGCTTTCTTT.

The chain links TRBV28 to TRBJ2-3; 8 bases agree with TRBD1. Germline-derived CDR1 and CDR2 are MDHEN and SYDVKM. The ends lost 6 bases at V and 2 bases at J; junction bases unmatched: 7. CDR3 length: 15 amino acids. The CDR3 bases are TGTGCCAGCAGCCCCGGACAGGGAGACACAGATACGCAGTATTTT. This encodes CASSPGQGDTDTQYF.

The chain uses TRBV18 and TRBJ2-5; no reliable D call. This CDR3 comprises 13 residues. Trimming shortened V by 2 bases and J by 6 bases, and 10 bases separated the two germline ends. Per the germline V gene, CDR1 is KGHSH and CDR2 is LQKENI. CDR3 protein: CASSPLTGKTQYF. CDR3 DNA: TGTGCCAGCTCACCATTGACTGGGAAGACCCAGTACTTC.

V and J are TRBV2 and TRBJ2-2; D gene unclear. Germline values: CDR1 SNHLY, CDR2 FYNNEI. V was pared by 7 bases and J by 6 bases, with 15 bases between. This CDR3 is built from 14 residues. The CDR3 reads CASTGAARSGELFF. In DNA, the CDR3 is TGTGCCAGCACTGGCGCGGCCCGATCCGGGGAGCTGTTTTTT.

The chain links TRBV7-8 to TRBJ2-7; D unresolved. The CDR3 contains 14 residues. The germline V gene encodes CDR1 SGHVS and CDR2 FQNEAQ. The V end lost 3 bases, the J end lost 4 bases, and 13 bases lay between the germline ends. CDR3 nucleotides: TGTGCCAGCAGCTTCCTCGGCGGTACTTACGAGCAGTACTTC. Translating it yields CASSFLGGTYEQYF.

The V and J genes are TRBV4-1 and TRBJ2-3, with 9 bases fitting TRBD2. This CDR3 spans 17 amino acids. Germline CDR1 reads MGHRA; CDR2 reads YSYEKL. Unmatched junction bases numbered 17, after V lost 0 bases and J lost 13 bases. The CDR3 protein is CASSQELSFRRLAAKYF. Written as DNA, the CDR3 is TGCGCCAGCAGCCAAGAGCTTTCGTTCCGGAGACTAGCGGCAAAGTATTTT.

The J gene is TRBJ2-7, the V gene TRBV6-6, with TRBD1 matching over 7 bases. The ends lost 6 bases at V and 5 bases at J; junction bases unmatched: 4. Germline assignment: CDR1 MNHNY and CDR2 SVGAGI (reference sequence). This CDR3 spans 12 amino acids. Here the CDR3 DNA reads TGTGCCAGCAGGCTCCAGGGGGACGAGCAGTACTTC. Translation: CASRLQGDEQYF.

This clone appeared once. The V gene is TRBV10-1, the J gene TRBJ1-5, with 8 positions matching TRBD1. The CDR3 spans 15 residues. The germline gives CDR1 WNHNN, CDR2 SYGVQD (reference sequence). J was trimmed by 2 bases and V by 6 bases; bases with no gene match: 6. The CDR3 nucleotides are TGCGCCAGCAGCCCAGGGGGCCGGGGCAATCAGCCCCAGCATTTT. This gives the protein CASSPGGRGNQPQHF.

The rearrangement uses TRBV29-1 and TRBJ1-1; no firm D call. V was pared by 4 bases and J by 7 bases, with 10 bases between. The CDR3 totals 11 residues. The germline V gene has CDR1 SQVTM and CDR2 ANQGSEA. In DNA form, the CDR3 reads TGCAGCGTTGTATTGGGTTTTGAAGCTTTCTTT. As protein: CSVVLGFEAFF.

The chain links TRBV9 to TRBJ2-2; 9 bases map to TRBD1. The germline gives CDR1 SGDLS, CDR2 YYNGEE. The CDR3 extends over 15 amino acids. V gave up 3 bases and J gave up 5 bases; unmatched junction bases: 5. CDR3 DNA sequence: TGTGCCAGCAGCGAGCGGGACAGGGCAACCGGGGAGCTGTTTTTT. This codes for CASSERDRATGELFF.